The 20 T cell receptor beta chains reported below all come from one sample, sequenced in a study of blood T cells in healthy people across ages. A second PCR of 7 to 11 cycles used a sample-barcoded 5' primer and a J-beta primer mix. From the 5' RACE reads, TCRdb called clonotypes with MiXCR, one entry per CDR3 protein. The data show 700,000 to 950,000 distinct CDR3 sequences, with approximately 43% seen just once and 20% to 25% held by the top ten. Sequencing was carried out using blood. Receptors originate from a woman aged 55-75 years in good health.

This clonotype occurred once. The chain couples TRBV6-2 or TRBV6-3 to TRBJ2-5, with D tentatively TRBD2 (6 bases). The J call is doubtful: the DNA matches TRBJ2-1 better. Germline CDR1 reads MNHEY; CDR2 reads SVGEGT. This CDR3 region has 14 residues. CDR3 protein: CASSPRTTQETQFF. CDR3 coding DNA: TGTGCCAGCAGTCCTCGGACTACCCAAGAGACCCAGTTCTTC.

The CDR3 reads CSARDGQGGGNTIYF. The CDR3 DNA follows: TGCAGTGCTAGAGATGGACAGGGGGGAGGAAACACCATATATTTT. The chain has TRBV20-1 and TRBJ1-3; 10 nucleotides match TRBD1. Germline lookup yields CDR1 DFQATT and CDR2 SNEGSKA (reference sequence). Germline trimming cut 0 bases from V and 4 bases from J; bases unmatched to any gene: 3. This CDR3 spans 15 amino acids.

This clonotype was recorded at least ten times. CDR3 sequence reads: CASNPGAKTYEQYF. The CDR3 bases are TGTGCCAGCAACCCAGGGGCAAAAACCTACGAGCAGTACTTC. V gene TRBV25-1 combines with J gene TRBJ2-7, with D possibly TRBD1 on 6 matching bases. With 7 bases removed from V and 2 bases from J, the gap between germline ends came to 15 bases. Germline V gene sequence: CDR1 MGHDK, CDR2 SYGVNS. This CDR3 has 14 amino acids.

The chain employs TRBV29-1 and TRBJ2-1; 8 bases align to TRBD1. Per the germline V gene, CDR1 is SQVTM and CDR2 is ANQGSEA. With V trimmed by 1 base and J by 7 bases, 6 bases remained unmatched. This CDR3 contains 14 residues. CDR3 sequence (DNA): TGCAGCGTTGAAGGCGGACAGGGACGGAATGAGCAGTTCTTC. Its translation is CSVEGGQGRNEQFF.

The V and J genes are TRBV3-1 and TRBJ1-1; 7 bases line up with TRBD1. The V gene end was trimmed by 7 bases and the J gene end by 4 bases; junction bases not matched to a gene: 9. The CDR3 totals 14 residues. CDR1 is LGHDT and CDR2 is YNNKEL in the germline V gene (reference sequence). Here the CDR3 reads CASTSDRAVTEAFF. CDR3 DNA sequence: TGTGCCAGCACCTCAGACAGGGCGGTCACTGAAGCTTTCTTT. The variable domain in full, with the rest retrieved from reference TRBV3-1 and TRBJ1-1, is DTAVSQTPKYLVTQMGNDKSIKCEQNLGHDTMYWYKQDSKKFLKIMFSYNNKELIINETVPNRFSPKSPDKAHLNLHINSLELGDSAVYFCASTSDRAVTEAFFGQGTRLTVV.

This sequence joins TRBV7-2 and TRBJ2-5; D tentatively reads TRBD1 or TRBD2 (6 bases each). The DNA end is more similar to TRBJ2-7, so the J call may be wrong. Germline V gives CDR1 SGHTA, CDR2 FQGNSA. The length of the CDR3 is 13 residues. CDR3 nucleotides: TGTGCCAGCAGCTCGATTGGGGGGCACGAGCAGTACTTC. Translating gives CASSSIGGHEQYF.

The chain links TRBV3-1 to TRBJ1-1; 10 positions agree with TRBD1. J lost 1 base, V lost 3 bases, and 2 bases had no gene match. The CDR3 covers 15 residues. CDR1 LGHDT and CDR2 YNNKEL come from the germline V gene (reference sequence). The CDR3 sequence: CASSQTGGGNTEAFF. In DNA form, the CDR3 reads TGTGCCAGCAGCCAGACAGGGGGCGGGAACACTGAAGCTTTCTTT.

V is TRBV12-3 or TRBV12-4 and J is TRBJ2-3, with 7 bases lining up with TRBD1. V gave up 1 base and J gave up 4 bases; unmatched junction bases: 20. The CDR3 has 20 residues. Here the CDR3 reads CASSLEDEIRDRVRADTQYF. Written as DNA, the CDR3 is TGTGCCAGCAGTTTAGAAGACGAAATCCGGGACAGAGTTAGAGCAGATACGCAGTATTTT.

The V and J genes are TRBV6-5 and TRBJ2-3, with 13 bases identical to TRBD2. The ends lost 2 bases at V and 4 bases at J; junction bases unmatched: 6. The CDR3 consists of 17 residues. CDR1 MNHEY and CDR2 SVGAGI come from the germline V gene. The CDR3 reads CASSYDPTSGRSDTQYF. The CDR3 DNA reads as TGTGCCAGCAGTTACGACCCGACTAGCGGGAGGTCAGATACGCAGTATTTT.

This clonotype was observed a handful of times. The chain links TRBV6-1 to TRBJ2-7, with D unclear. TRBJ2-5 explains the end of the DNA better; the J call may be wrong. The CDR3 consists of 17 residues. CDR1 is MNHNS and CDR2 is SASEGT in the germline V gene. Here the CDR3 reads CASREQNPYIDRETQYF. The CDR3 region has the DNA TGTGCCAGCAGAGAACAAAACCCTTACATAGATCGGGAGACCCAGTACTTC.

Only a few counts were recorded for this clonotype. The chain recombines TRBV20-1 with TRBJ1-1; D gene unclear. This CDR3 region has 14 residues. Germline V lookup: CDR1 DFQATT, CDR2 SNEGSKA (reference sequence). Trimming took off 5 bases at V and 0 bases at J, with 13 bases between the two ends. CDR3 sequence (DNA): TGCAGTGCTTCTGGAGCTGGCATGAACACTGAAGCTTTCTTT. The encoded protein is CSASGAGMNTEAFF.

The chain has TRBV6-1 and TRBJ2-4; 7 bases fit TRBD1. The J call may be mistaken, given a closer DNA end match to TRBJ2-7. The V gene's germline CDR1 is MNHNS and CDR2 SASEGT. The CDR3 has 14 residues. The chain's CDR3 is CASRVTGISYEQYF. CDR3 nucleotides: TGTGCCAGCAGGGTGACAGGGATCAGTTACGAGCAGTACTTC.

This clonotype was picked up a small number of times. This rearrangement joins TRBV4-3 to TRBJ2-2; no clear D. The CDR3 is 14 amino acids. The V gene lost 4 bases and the J gene lost 8 bases, with 14 bases spanning the gap. Germline V gene sequence: CDR1 LGHNA, CDR2 YSLEER. The CDR3 loop reads CASSRNGVDGELFF. In DNA form, the CDR3 reads TGCGCCAGCAGCCGAAATGGCGTGGATGGGGAGCTGTTTTTT.

This chain connects TRBV25-1 to TRBJ1-1, with 10 bases aligning to TRBD1. The germline gives CDR1 MGHDK, CDR2 SYGVNS. V shed 6 bases and J 3 bases; nucleotides not matched to a gene: 10. The CDR3 is 16 amino acids. The DNA for the CDR3 is TGTGCCAGCAGGTCGACAGGGGGCGTGAAGTACACTGAAGCTTTCTTT. Encoded protein: CASRSTGGVKYTEAFF.

J is TRBJ1-5 and V is TRBV15; 7 bases align to TRBD1. In germline, CDR1 is LNHNV, CDR2 YYDKDF (reference sequence). The CDR3 consists of 15 residues. The ends lost 3 bases at V and 7 bases at J; junction bases unmatched: 9. CDR3 DNA sequence: TGTGCCACCAGCAGTGGGACGACAGGGTTACAGCCCCAGCATTTT. Translation gives CATSSGTTGLQPQHF.

CDR3 residues: CASAYRGLGEQFF. CDR3 nucleotides: TGTGCCAGCGCATACAGGGGGCTGGGTGAGCAGTTCTTC. V gene TRBV27 combines with J gene TRBJ2-1, with 9 bases fitting TRBD1. The germline CDR1 and CDR2 sequences are MNHEY and SMNVEV (reference sequence). The CDR3 runs 13 residues. Trimming at V came to 8 bases and at J to 9 bases, leaving 8 bases not matched to a gene.

V and J are TRBV6-5 and TRBJ1-2, with a weak D call TRBD1 (5 bases). This CDR3 comprises 15 residues. The germline gives CDR1 MNHEY, CDR2 SVGAGI. V lost 7 bases to trimming and J lost 3 bases, with 18 bases between them. CDR3 DNA sequence: TGTGCCAGCACCGACCCTAACGGGGCGGACTATGGCTACACCTTC. It yields the protein CASTDPNGADYGYTF.

This clonotype was seen a few times. The V and J genes are TRBV20-1 and TRBJ2-7; 9 nucleotides agree with TRBD2. The germline V gene encodes CDR1 DFQATT and CDR2 SNEGSKA (reference sequence). CDR3 length: 13 residues. With 6 bases clipped from V and 5 bases from J, the junction kept 8 bases outside the gene matches. CDR3 sequence reads: CSAPLAGADEQYF. Here the CDR3 DNA reads TGCAGTGCCCCCTTAGCGGGGGCGGACGAGCAGTACTTC.

This sequence joins TRBV20-1 and TRBJ2-3, with 10 bases aligning to TRBD2. Germline V CDR1 and CDR2: DFQATT, SNEGSKA (reference sequence). V trimming: 5 bases; J trimming: 6 bases; junction bases outside the gene matches: 5. CDR3 size: 13 residues. In nucleotides, the CDR3 is TGCAGTGCTGAGGAGCGGGGGGGGGATACGCAGTATTTT. As protein: CSAEERGGDTQYF.

This clonotype showed up just a few times. J is TRBJ2-3 and V is TRBV6-2 or TRBV6-3; D ambiguous. The CDR3 totals 16 residues. Trimming removed 2 bases from V and 2 bases from J, with 14 bases in between. CDR1 and CDR2 (germline): MNHEY, SVGEGT. The CDR3 region is CASSYAAERHTDTQYF. The DNA for the CDR3 is TGTGCCAGCAGTTACGCGGCGGAGCGCCACACAGATACGCAGTATTTT.